The 5 T cell receptor beta chains below all came from one sample that was sequenced in a study of OX40 agonist ivuxolimab in advanced cancers. This table comes from immunoSEQ multiplex PCR, and its TCRdb copy is limited to in-frame clones, with some not included. The sample lists 65,000 or so clones; roughly 88% were seen once. The material sequenced was CD4+ or CD8+ T cells sorted from blood, taken in a trial of the OX40 agonist ivuxolimab. The source of these receptors is an adult with an advanced solid tumor such as melanoma, head and neck, liver or kidney cancer.

This clone was seen just once. The chain combines TRBV28 with TRBJ1-1, with D possibly TRBD1 on 6 matching bases. The germline V and J ends were trimmed by 7 bases and 4 bases, with 16 bases remaining between them. The germline CDR1 and CDR2 sequences are MDHEN and SYDVKM. The CDR3 totals 14 residues. The DNA for the CDR3 is TGTGCCAGCAACATCGGGGGCGCAGGCACTGAAGCTTTCTTT. It is translated as CASNIGGAGTEAFF.

V gene TRBV28 combines with J gene TRBJ1-1; D is perhaps TRBD1 (6 bases). CDR3 length equals 14 residues. Trimming stripped 5 bases from V and 1 base from J, with 11 bases between. CDR1 and CDR2 (germline): MDHEN, SYDVKM. The CDR3 coding sequence is TGTGCCAGCAGTCAAAGAGGGGGGAACACTGAAGCTTTCTTT. Translated, it gives CASSQRGGNTEAFF.

Here the CDR3 DNA reads TGTGCCAGCAGGGATCGACGAGAGCAGCGCGACTCAGCACTGTATTTT. This codes for CASRDRREQRDSALYF. The rearrangement joins TRBV21-1 to TRBJ1-3. TRBV21-1 is listed as a pseudogene. CDR3 size: 16 residues.

The chain couples TRBV28 to TRBJ2-1, with TRBD2 matching 10 bases. Per the germline V gene, CDR1 is MDHEN and CDR2 is SYDVKM. The CDR3 sequence is 16 residues long. V gave up 1 base and J gave up 9 bases; unmatched junction bases: 9. The CDR3 DNA reads as TGTGCCAGCAGTTTATATGGTGCTAGCGGGAGAGGTGAGCAGTTCTTC. Protein sequence: CASSLYGASGRGEQFF.

The chain uses TRBV5-1 and TRBJ1-2; 8 bases are shared with TRBD1. There are 14 residues in the CDR3. The germline V gene has CDR1 SGHRS and CDR2 YFSETQ. With 4 bases clipped from V and 8 bases from J, the junction kept 10 bases outside the gene matches. The CDR3 DNA sequence: TGCGCCAGCAGCGAGGGACAGGAAGATAACGGCTACACCTTC. Its translation: CASSEGQEDNGYTF.